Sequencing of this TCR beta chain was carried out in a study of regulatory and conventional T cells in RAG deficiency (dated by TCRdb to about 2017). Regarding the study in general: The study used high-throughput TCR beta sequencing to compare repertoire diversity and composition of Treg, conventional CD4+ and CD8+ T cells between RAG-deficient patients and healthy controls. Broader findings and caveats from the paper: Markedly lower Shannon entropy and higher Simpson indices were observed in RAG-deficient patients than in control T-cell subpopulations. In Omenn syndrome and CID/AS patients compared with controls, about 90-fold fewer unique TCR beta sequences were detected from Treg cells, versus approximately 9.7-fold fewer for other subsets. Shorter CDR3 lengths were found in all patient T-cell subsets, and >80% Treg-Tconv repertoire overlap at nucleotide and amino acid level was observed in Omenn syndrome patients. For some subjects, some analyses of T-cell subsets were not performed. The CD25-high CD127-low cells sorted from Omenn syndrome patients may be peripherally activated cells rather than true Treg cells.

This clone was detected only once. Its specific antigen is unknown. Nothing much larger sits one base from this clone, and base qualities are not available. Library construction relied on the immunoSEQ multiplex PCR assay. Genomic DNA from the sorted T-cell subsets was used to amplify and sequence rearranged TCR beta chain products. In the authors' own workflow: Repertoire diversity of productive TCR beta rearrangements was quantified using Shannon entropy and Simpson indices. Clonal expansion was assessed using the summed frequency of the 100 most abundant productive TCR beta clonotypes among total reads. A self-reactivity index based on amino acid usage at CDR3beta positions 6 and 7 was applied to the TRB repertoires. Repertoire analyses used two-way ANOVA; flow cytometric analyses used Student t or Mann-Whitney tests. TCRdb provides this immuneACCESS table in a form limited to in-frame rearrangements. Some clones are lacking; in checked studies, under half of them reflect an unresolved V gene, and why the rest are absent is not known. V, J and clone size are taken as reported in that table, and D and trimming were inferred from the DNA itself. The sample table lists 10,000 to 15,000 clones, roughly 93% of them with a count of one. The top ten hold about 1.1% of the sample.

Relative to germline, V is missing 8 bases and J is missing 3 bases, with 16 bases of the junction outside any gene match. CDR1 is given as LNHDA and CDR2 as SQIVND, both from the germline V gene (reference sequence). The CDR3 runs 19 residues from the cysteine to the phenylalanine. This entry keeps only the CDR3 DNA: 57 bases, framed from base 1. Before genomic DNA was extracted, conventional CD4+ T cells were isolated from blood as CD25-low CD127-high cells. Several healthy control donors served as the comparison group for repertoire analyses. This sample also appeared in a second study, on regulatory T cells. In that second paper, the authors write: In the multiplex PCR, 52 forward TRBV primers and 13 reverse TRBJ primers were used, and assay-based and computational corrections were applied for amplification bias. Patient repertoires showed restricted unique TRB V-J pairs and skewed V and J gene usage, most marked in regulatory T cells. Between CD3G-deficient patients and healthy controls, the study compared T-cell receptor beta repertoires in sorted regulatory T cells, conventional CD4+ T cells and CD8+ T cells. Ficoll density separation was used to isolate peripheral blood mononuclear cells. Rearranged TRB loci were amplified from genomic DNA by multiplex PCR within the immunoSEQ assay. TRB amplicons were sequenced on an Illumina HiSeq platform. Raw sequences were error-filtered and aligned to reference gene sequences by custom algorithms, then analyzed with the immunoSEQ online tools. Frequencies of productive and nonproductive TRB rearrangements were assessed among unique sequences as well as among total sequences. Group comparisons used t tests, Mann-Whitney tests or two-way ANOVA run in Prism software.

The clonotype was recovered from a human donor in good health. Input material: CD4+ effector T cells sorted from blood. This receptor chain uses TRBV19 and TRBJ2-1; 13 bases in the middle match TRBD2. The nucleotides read TGTGCCAGTGGGTCCCGGACTAGCGGGGGAGGTTCAGGCTACAATGAGCAGTTCTTC. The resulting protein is CASGSRTSGGGSGYNEQFF.